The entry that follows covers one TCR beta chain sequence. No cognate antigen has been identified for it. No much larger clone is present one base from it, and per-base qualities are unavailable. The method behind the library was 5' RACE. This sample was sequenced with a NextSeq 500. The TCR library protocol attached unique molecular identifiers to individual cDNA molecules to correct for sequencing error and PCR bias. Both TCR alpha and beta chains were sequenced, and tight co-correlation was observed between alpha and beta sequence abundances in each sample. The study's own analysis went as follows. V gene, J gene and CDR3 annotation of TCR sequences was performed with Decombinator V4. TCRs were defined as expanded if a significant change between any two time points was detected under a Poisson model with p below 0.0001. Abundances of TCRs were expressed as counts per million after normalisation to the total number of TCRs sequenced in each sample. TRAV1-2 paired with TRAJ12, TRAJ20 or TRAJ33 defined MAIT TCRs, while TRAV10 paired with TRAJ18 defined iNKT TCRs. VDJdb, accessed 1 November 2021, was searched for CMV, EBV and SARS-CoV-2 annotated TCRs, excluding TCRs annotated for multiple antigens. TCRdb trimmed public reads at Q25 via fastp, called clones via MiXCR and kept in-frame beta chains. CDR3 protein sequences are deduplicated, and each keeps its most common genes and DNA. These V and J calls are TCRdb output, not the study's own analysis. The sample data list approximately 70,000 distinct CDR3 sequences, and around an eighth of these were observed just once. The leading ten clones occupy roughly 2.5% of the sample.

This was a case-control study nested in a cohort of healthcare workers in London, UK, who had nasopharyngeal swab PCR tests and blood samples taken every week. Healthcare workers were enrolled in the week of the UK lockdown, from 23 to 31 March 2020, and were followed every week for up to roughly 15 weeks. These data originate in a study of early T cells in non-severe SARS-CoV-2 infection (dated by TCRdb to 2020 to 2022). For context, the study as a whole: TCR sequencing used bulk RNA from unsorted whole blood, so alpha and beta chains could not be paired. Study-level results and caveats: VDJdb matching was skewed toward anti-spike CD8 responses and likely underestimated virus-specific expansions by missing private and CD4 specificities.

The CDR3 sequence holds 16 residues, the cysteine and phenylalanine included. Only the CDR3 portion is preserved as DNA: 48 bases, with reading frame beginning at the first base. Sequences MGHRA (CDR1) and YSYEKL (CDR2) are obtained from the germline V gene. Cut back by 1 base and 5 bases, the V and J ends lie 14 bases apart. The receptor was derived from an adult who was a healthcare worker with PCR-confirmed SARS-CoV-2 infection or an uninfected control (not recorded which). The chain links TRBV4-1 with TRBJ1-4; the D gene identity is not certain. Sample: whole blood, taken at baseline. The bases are TGCGCCAGCAGCCAAGGGCAGGCCCCCTCAAATGAAAAACTGTTTTTT. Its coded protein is CASSQGQAPSNEKLFF.